This entry describes one T cell receptor (beta chain). What it binds is not known. Healthy bone marrow donors made up the donor group. CDR3 length equals 13 residues. V shed 6 bases and J shed 3 bases, with 11 bases lying between them. Germline CDR1 and CDR2: SEHNR and FQNEAQ (reference sequence). The PCR employed 60 Vbeta primers together with 13 Jbeta primers. Data came from immunoSEQ multiplex PCR; TCRdb stores just in-frame clones and leaves some out. The sample records approximately 140,000 clones, approximately 80% being singletons. This specimen comes from a study of cytomegalovirus exposure and HLA in healthy donors. Findings and caveats of the study: The authors excluded some V segments, including TRBV6-2 and TRBV6-3, as indistinguishable. Presence/absence analyses treated sequencing depth as roughly uniform across donors.

The chain carries TRBV7-9 and TRBJ1-1; TRBD1 is a possible D gene (5 bases). Sequenced input: PBMCs. This TCR derives from a man in his forties in good health and CMV-seronegative. CDR3 sequence (DNA): TGTGCCAGCAGTAGGGGCGTGGACACTGAAGCTTTCTTT. It is translated as CASSRGVDTEAFF.